The next 12 T cell receptor beta chains were all read from a single sample in a study of CD8+CD57+ T cells in acquired aplastic anemia. Profiles of TCR beta VDJ and CDR3 were generated from a genomic DNA template. Each CDR3 protein gets one entry after TCRdb re-called the reads with MiXCR. This sample yields approximately 380,000 distinct CDR3 sequences, of which 65% to 75% are seen a single time; 4% belongs to the top ten. Material for sequencing was sorted CD4+, CD8+, or CD8+CD57+ T cells (not recorded which) from PBMCs. The receptors come from a human donor in good health, serving as a control.

This clonotype has just one count. The CDR3 does not close with the conserved phenylalanine or tryptophan, likely indicating a read error. No DNA is shown, since the ends of the CDR3 on it are uncertain; the CDR3 is the one TCRdb lists. This rearrangement joins TRBV7-2 to TRBJ2-7; the table's TRBD1 call for D was not verified on the DNA. The CDR3 totals 13 residues, both ends included. CDR1 and CDR2 from the germline V gene are SGHTA and FQGNSA. CDR3 sequence: CASSLPLGKIQET.

The table lists this clonotype with many counts. This chain joins TRBV24-1 and TRBJ2-5, with D perhaps TRBD1 (6 bases). The CDR3 sequence is 14 residues long. Germline V gene sequence: CDR1 KGHDR, CDR2 SFDVKD. The V gene lost 3 bases and the J gene lost 2 bases, with 9 bases spanning the gap. The CDR3 nucleotides are TGTGCCACCAGTGATCGGACAGTACAAGAGACCCAGTACTTC. It is translated as CATSDRTVQETQYF.

V and J are TRBV2 and TRBJ2-5; D is unresolved. This CDR3 is built from 13 residues. CDR1 and CDR2 (germline): SNHLY, FYNNEI. V shed 4 bases and J shed 2 bases, with 8 bases lying between them. This CDR3 reads CASSGGTQETQYF. CDR3 nucleotide sequence: TGTGCCAGCAGTGGGGGAACACAAGAGACCCAGTACTTC.

Of note for this clonotype: No conserved phenylalanine or tryptophan ends this CDR3, so it is likely a read error. No DNA is shown, since the ends of the CDR3 on it are uncertain; the CDR3 is the one TCRdb lists. The V call is TRBV7-3, the J call TRBJ2-3. The CDR3 is 10 residues long, ends included. CDR1 and CDR2 (germline): SGHTA, FQGTGA. The CDR3 region is CASSAMPPDL.

J is TRBJ1-2 and V is TRBV10-3; no clear D. V lost 0 bases and J 7 bases, leaving 12 bases between the germline ends. This CDR3 comprises 14 residues. The V gene's germline CDR1 is ENHRY and CDR2 SYGVKD. CDR3 nucleotide sequence: TGTGCCATCAGTGAGTCCCTGGCAAGGGCTGGCTACACCTTC. It translates to CAISESLARAGYTF.

The chain employs TRBV11-2 and TRBJ1-5; D unclear. Germline V gives CDR1 SGHAT, CDR2 FQNNGV. The length of the CDR3 is 14 residues. With 5 bases removed from V and 5 bases from J, the gap between germline ends came to 13 bases. The chain's CDR3 is CASSIRKRDQPQHF. The CDR3 region has the DNA TGTGCCAGCAGCATAAGAAAGAGGGATCAGCCCCAGCATTTT.

The chain employs TRBV10-2 and TRBJ2-7, with a weak D call TRBD2 (5 bases). Trimming took off 6 bases at V and 13 bases at J, with 25 bases between the two ends. CDR1 and CDR2 from the germline V gene are WSHSY and SAAADI. There are 14 residues in the CDR3. CDR3 in DNA: TGCGCCAGCAGCCTTAGCGAGAGGACCTACGAGTACTACTTC. Its protein product is CASSLSERTYEYYF.

Ten or more counts support this clonotype. This rearrangement joins TRBV5-1 to TRBJ2-1; D possibly uses TRBD1 or TRBD2 (5 bases each). The length of the CDR3 is 14 residues. Germline CDR1 and CDR2: SGHRS and YFSETQ. Deletions cut 2 bases from V and 6 bases from J, with 12 bases between. CDR3 DNA: TGCGCCAGCAGCTTTACCGGGACCGCCAATGAGCAGTTCTTC. Residues: CASSFTGTANEQFF.

The V gene is TRBV24-1, the J gene TRBJ2-7; 8 nucleotides line up with TRBD1. The J segment lost 10 bases and the V segment lost 4 bases, leaving 20 bases of the junction unmatched. Germline CDR1 reads KGHDR; CDR2 reads SFDVKD. The CDR3 loop spans 17 amino acids. CDR3 protein: CATSDLRLGRGQAAQYF. The CDR3 nucleotides read TGTGCCACCAGTGACCTTCGCCTGGGCAGGGGGCAAGCGGCCCAGTACTTC.

The chain uses TRBV2 and TRBJ1-1; no definite D call. V was cut by 7 bases and J by 10 bases, with 10 bases left in between. CDR1 and CDR2 (germline): SNHLY, FYNNEI. CDR3 length: 10 amino acids. DNA of the CDR3: TGTGCCAGCACTGATTTATCAGCTTTCTTT. As protein: CASTDLSAFF. Combining the CDR3 with reference TRBV2 and TRBJ1-1 gives the whole variable domain EPEVTQTPSHQVTQMGQEVILRCVPISNHLYFYWYRQILGQKVEFLVSFYNNEISEKSEIFDDQFSVERPDGSNFTLKIRSTKLEDSAMYFCASTDLSAFFGQGTRLTVV.

The rearrangement uses TRBV5-1 and TRBJ2-3; either TRBD1 or TRBD2 may supply D (5 bases each). The V end was cut by 3 bases, the J end by 4 bases, with 12 bases between. The CDR3 runs to 14 residues. Germline assignment: CDR1 SGHRS and CDR2 YFSETQ. DNA for the CDR3: TGCGCCAGCAGCTGGGGGTCCCCATCAGATACGCAGTATTTT. Translation: CASSWGSPSDTQYF.

The chain links TRBV11-2 to TRBJ1-1; no clear D gene. The CDR3 has 11 amino acids. The germline gives CDR1 SGHAT, CDR2 FQNNGV. V gave up 2 bases and J gave up 6 bases, with 4 bases separating them. This CDR3 reads CASSLYSEAFF. CDR3 nucleotide sequence: TGTGCCAGCAGCTTATATTCTGAAGCTTTCTTT.